This record looks at one T cell receptor (beta chain) sequence and its context. Antigen specificity is unknown. This record belongs to a study of shared clonotypes between healthy human individuals. General study results and limits: Clonotype sharing among donors was thought likely to change with sequencing depth.

Assay: immunoSEQ multiplex PCR; the TCRdb copy retains only in-frame clones and omits some. This table has 2 million to 2.5 million clones, roughly 92% appearing once. This CDR3 contains 17 residues. The germline V gene has CDR1 MGHDK and CDR2 SYGVNS. The ends lost 6 bases at V and 4 bases at J; junction bases unmatched: 13. V and J are TRBV25-1 and TRBJ2-5, with 11 bases identical to TRBD1. The source material was naive CD4+ T cells from PBMCs. As for subset: CD45RA+ positively selected. The receptor comes from a man aged 18-30 years in good health. Some clones in this sample may be carry-over from other donors' samples. This CDR3 reads CASSPLSGQGAAETQYF. Here the CDR3 DNA reads TGTGCCAGCAGCCCGTTGTCAGGACAGGGGGCGGCAGAGACCCAGTACTTC.